This TCR beta chain emerged from a study of blood T cell repertoires in COVID-19. Germline assignment: CDR1 SGHVS and CDR2 FQNEAQ. V lost 1 base and J 0 bases, leaving 8 bases between the germline ends. The CDR3 loop spans 15 amino acids. In its sample, this clone was seen once. Authors' analysis steps: The assay estimated nucleated cells by amplifying reference gene primers. Libraries were prepared by immunoSEQ multiplex PCR; TCRdb keeps only in-frame clonotypes and omits some of them. That table is the source of V, J and clone size, and D and trimming were worked out from the DNA. The sample has fewer than 50,000 clones, 86% seen once.

Sequenced input: peripheral blood. The chain links TRBV7-8 to TRBJ2-3; D unclear. The receptor was isolated from a human donor in a cohort sampled during active COVID-19. CDR3 bases: TGTGCCAGCAGCTTAGATCCAGCGAGCACAGATACGCAGTATTTT. Translation gives CASSLDPASTDTQYF.